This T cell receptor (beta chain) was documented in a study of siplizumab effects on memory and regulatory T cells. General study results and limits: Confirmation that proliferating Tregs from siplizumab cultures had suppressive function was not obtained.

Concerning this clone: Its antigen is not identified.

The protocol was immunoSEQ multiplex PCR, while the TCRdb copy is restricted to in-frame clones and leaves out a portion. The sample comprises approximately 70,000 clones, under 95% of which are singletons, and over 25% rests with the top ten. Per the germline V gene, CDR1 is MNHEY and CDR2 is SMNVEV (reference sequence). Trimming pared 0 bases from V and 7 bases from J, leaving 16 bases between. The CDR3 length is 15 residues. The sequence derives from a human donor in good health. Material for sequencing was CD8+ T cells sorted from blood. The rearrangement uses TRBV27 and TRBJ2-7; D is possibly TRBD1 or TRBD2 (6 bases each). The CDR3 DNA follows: TGTGCCAGCAGTTTATCGGACAGCGGGTATACGGAGCAGTACTTC. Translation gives CASSLSDSGYTEQYF.